Included here is one T cell receptor beta chain sequence, with context. TCRdb keeps only in-frame clones here, not all; method: immunoSEQ multiplex PCR. In the table there are roughly 2.5 million clones, around nine tenths of which are singletons. The source of the sample is a study of shared clonotypes between healthy human individuals. Trimming left V 7 bases short and J 2 bases short, with 12 bases between. Germline values: CDR1 MDHEN, CDR2 SYDVKM. The CDR3 extends over 14 amino acids. This chain connects TRBV28 to TRBJ1-3; perhaps TRBD1 as D (5 bases). This clonotype originated in a man younger than 35 in good health. Sequencing input: naive CD4+ T cells sorted from blood. Subset noted: CD45RA+ positively selected. The CDR3 loop reads CASIEGTAGNTIYF. The CDR3 DNA reads TGTGCCAGCATTGAAGGGACGGCTGGAAACACCATATATTTT.